This entry describes one T cell receptor (beta chain). Sequencing used immunoSEQ multiplex PCR; TCRdb keeps in-frame clones, though not all of them. The sample contains around 150,000 clones, roughly 86% of which appear only once. This specimen belongs to a study of blood T cell repertoires in COVID-19. Germline V gives CDR1 SGDLS, CDR2 YYNGEE. The CDR3 is made up of 16 amino acids. Trimming took 3 bases from V and 3 from J; bases not matched to a gene: 11. The source material was PBMCs or T cells enriched from blood (not recorded which). The chain employs TRBV9 and TRBJ1-2; 7 bases line up with TRBD1. This clonotype originated in a woman aged 50 to 60 with acute COVID-19. The CDR3 DNA sequence: TGTGCCAGCAGCGAGAGTAACAGGGGAGGAGACTATGGCTACACCTTC. Translating gives CASSESNRGGDYGYTF.